The 28 T cell receptor beta chains presented below share a single source sample, sequenced in a study of spatial heterogeneity in lung cancer. Their recognized antigens are unknown. Time point in this sample: sample taken at primary tumor resection. Study results and limitations: Tumors with more nonsynonymous mutations had more expanded intratumoral alpha and beta TCRs.

TCRdb independently ran MiXCR on the 5' RACE reads; one entry per CDR3 protein. The sample holds about 25,000 distinct CDR3 sequences; roughly 9% are singletons and the top ten take over 7.5%. Sequencing was performed on lung tumor tissue, taken at surgery. All receptors come from a male donor with early-stage non-small cell lung cancer.

This clonotype appeared many times. The V and J genes are TRBV7-6 and TRBJ1-1, with D hard to call. V gave up 10 bases and J gave up 6 bases, with 15 bases separating them. CDR3 length: 12 amino acids. Germline V CDR1 and CDR2: SGHVS, FNYEAQ. This CDR3 reads CAIRTAGSEAFF. DNA for the CDR3: TGTGCCATTCGGACGGCGGGTTCTGAAGCTTTCTTT.

By share, this clonotype ranks as medium-sized. This CDR3 is CASSKEGFRRDYGYTF. CDR3 bases: TGTGCCAGCAGTAAGGAGGGCTTTCGCAGGGACTATGGCTACACCTTC. The chain joins TRBV3-1 to TRBJ1-2; TRBD1 is a possible D gene (5 bases). The germline V gene has CDR1 LGHDT and CDR2 YNNKEL (reference sequence). The length of the CDR3 is 16 residues. Trimming removed 6 bases from V and 3 bases from J, with 20 bases in between.

At least ten counts were recorded for this clonotype. The rearrangement joins TRBV28 to TRBJ2-3; D remains unclear. Trimming removed 6 bases from V and 4 bases from J, with 8 bases in between. Per the germline V gene, CDR1 is MDHEN and CDR2 is SYDVKM. The CDR3 length is 12 residues. This CDR3 is CASSPWPDTQYF. The CDR3 nucleotides are TGTGCCAGCAGCCCCTGGCCAGATACGCAGTATTTT.

This clonotype was counted at least ten times. The chain recombines TRBV28 with TRBJ2-5; 7 nucleotides agree with TRBD2. The junction had 5 bases not matched to a gene; V was cut back by 2 bases and J by 2 bases. Germline values: CDR1 MDHEN, CDR2 SYDVKM. This CDR3 contains 15 residues. The CDR3, as DNA: TGTGCCAGCAGTTTAGGGGCTAGCGGACAAGAGACCCAGTACTTC. Its protein product is CASSLGASGQETQYF.

There are many counts of this clonotype. This rearrangement joins TRBV6-6 to TRBJ2-1; TRBD1 agrees at 7 bases. Germline CDR1 MNHNY, CDR2 SVGAGI (reference sequence). This CDR3 region has 12 residues. After removal of 5 bases from V and 8 bases from J, the junction contained 3 bases not matched to a gene. In DNA form, the CDR3 reads TGTGCCAGCAGTACCCAGGGGGATGAGCAGTTCTTC. Translated: CASSTQGDEQFF.

There are many counts of this clonotype. V usage is TRBV6-8 and J usage is TRBJ2-7; 8 bases agree with TRBD2. This CDR3 is built from 17 residues. V dropped 10 bases and J dropped 0; count of bases not matched to a gene: 17. Germline CDR1 reads MNHGY; CDR2 reads SAAAGT. CDR3 DNA sequence: TGTGCCAACAAAACCCGTAGCGGGGCGTCTGACTCCTACGAGCAGTACTTC. Protein sequence: CANKTRSGASDSYEQYF.

This clonotype was counted at least ten times. The CDR3 protein is CSVGRKNEKLFF. Here the CDR3 DNA reads TGCAGCGTGGGGAGGAAGAATGAAAAACTGTTTTTT. The chain couples TRBV29-1 to TRBJ1-4; D uncertain. Germline CDR1 is SQVTM and CDR2 is ANQGSEA. The CDR3 runs 12 residues. V lost 6 bases and J lost 5, with 10 bases in between. Using reference TRBV29-1 and TRBJ1-4 for the parts outside the CDR3, the full variable domain is SAVISQKPSRDICQRGTSLTIQCQVDSQVTMMFWYRQQPGQSLTLIATANQGSEATYESGFVIDKFPISRPNLTFSTLTVSNMSPEDSSIYLCSVGRKNEKLFFGSGTQLSVL.

This clonotype has a count of ten or more. The J gene is TRBJ2-3, the V gene TRBV4-1; 7 nucleotides match TRBD1. The CDR3 runs 15 residues. The V gene end was trimmed by 4 bases and the J gene end by 2 bases; junction bases not matched to a gene: 6. Germline CDR1 reads MGHRA; CDR2 reads YSYEKL. The CDR3 DNA reads TGCGCCAGCAGCCTCGGGACAGCTCCCACAGATACGCAGTATTTT. This encodes CASSLGTAPTDTQYF.

By share of the sample, this clonotype is medium-sized. V gene TRBV30 combines with J gene TRBJ1-3; 7 positions match TRBD1. This CDR3 region has 13 residues. V dropped 5 bases and J dropped 10; count of bases not matched to a gene: 11. In germline, CDR1 is GTSNPN, CDR2 SVGIG (reference sequence). The chain's CDR3 is CAWVDRETGTIYF. Here the CDR3 DNA reads TGTGCCTGGGTCGACAGGGAAACAGGGACCATATATTTT.

This clonotype was picked up many times. This chain uses TRBV5-6 with TRBJ2-1; D remains ambiguous. V gave up 0 bases and J gave up 5 bases, with 3 bases separating them. Germline V gives CDR1 SGHDT, CDR2 YYEEEE. This CDR3 region has 12 residues. The CDR3 bases are TGTGCCAGCAGCTTGGTACACAATGAGCAGTTCTTC. This sequence encodes CASSLVHNEQFF. The entire variable domain, with the rest obtained from reference TRBV5-6 and TRBJ2-1, is as follows: DAGVTQSPTHLIKTRGQQVTLRCSPKSGHDTVSWYQQALGQGPQFIFQYYEEEERQRGNFPDRFSGHQFPNYSSELNVNALLLGDSALYLCASSLVHNEQFFGPGTRLTVL.

By share of the sample, this clonotype is medium-sized. The rearrangement uses TRBV28 and TRBJ1-5; D unclear. CDR3 length: 15 residues. Germline assignment: CDR1 MDHEN and CDR2 SYDVKM. Trimming took 4 bases from V and 6 from J, leaving 16 bases between them. The CDR3, as DNA: TGTGCCAGCAGTTCACCAGCACTGGGAGGTCAGCCCCAGCATTTT. It encodes CASSSPALGGQPQHF.

This clonotype was counted ten times or more. J is TRBJ2-2 and V is TRBV9; 11 nucleotides align to TRBD2. Losses at the gene ends were 2 bases for V and 4 bases for J; bases not matched to a gene: 10. In germline, CDR1 is SGDLS, CDR2 YYNGEE. This CDR3 region has 18 residues. The CDR3 sequence: CASSVTSGAAGSTGELFF. In DNA form, the CDR3 reads TGTGCCAGCAGCGTGACTAGCGGGGCAGCTGGGTCCACCGGGGAGCTGTTTTTT.

In its sample, this clonotype was seen many times. V usage is TRBV11-1 and J usage is TRBJ2-1; possible D gene TRBD2, 5 bases. The germline V gene encodes CDR1 SGHAT and CDR2 FQDESV (reference sequence). This CDR3 comprises 16 residues. V gave up 6 bases and J gave up 5 bases, with 20 bases separating them. CDR3 in DNA: TGTGCCAGCAGTGTAAGCGGTGGGGAAGTAAACAATGAGCAGTTCTTC. It encodes CASSVSGGEVNNEQFF.

The J gene is TRBJ2-7, the V gene TRBV7-2; D gene uncertain. The V gene lost 5 bases and the J gene lost 6 bases, with 11 bases spanning the gap. CDR1 and CDR2 (germline): SGHTA, FQGNSA. The length of the CDR3 is 12 residues. CDR3 coding DNA: TGTGCCAGCAGCCCCCGGGTCGGCGAGCAGTACTTC. Protein: CASSPRVGEQYF.

This clonotype showed up many times. CDR3 loop: CASSHRGSDYNEQFF. CDR3 coding DNA: TGTGCCAGCAGCCACAGGGGATCGGACTACAATGAGCAGTTCTTC. The chain joins TRBV7-3 to TRBJ2-1; 7 nucleotides line up with TRBD1. The CDR3 is 15 residues long. The junction had 7 bases not matched to a gene; V was cut back by 5 bases and J by 3 bases. Germline CDR1 is SGHTA and CDR2 is FQGTGA.

This clonotype was counted between two and nine times. V and J are TRBV27 and TRBJ2-1; 8 bases are a match to TRBD2. The germline gives CDR1 MNHEY, CDR2 SMNVEV (reference sequence). The CDR3 spans 15 residues. The V gene end was trimmed by 5 bases and the J gene end by 3 bases; junction bases not matched to a gene: 6. For the CDR3, the DNA is TGTGCCAGCAGTCCTAATAGCGGGAACTACAATGAGCAGTTCTTC. Its translation is CASSPNSGNYNEQFF.

This clonotype has ten or more counts. J is TRBJ1-1 and V is TRBV29-1; tentatively, D is TRBD1 (5 bases). Germline V lookup: CDR1 SQVTM, CDR2 ANQGSEA. Deletions cut 7 bases from V and 1 base from J, with 19 bases between. This CDR3 is built from 15 residues. The DNA for the CDR3 is TGCAGCGCCCCAAACATCTGGGGGGGGAACACTGAAGCTTTCTTT. It specifies CSAPNIWGGNTEAFF.

This clonotype was picked up many times. The chain employs TRBV4-1 and TRBJ2-1; TRBD2 might be the D (6 bases). V gave up 0 bases and J gave up 8 bases, with 17 bases separating them. CDR1 MGHRA and CDR2 YSYEKL come from the germline V gene. This CDR3 comprises 16 residues. CDR3 protein: CASSQDRRLGTYEQFF. The CDR3 region has the DNA TGCGCCAGCAGCCAAGATCGTAGACTAGGTACCTATGAGCAGTTCTTC.

This clonotype was seen at least ten times. The genes are TRBV2 and TRBJ2-7; 14 bases align to TRBD2. The CDR3 loop spans 15 amino acids. V dropped 6 bases and J dropped 0; count of bases not matched to a gene: 1. Germline V CDR1 and CDR2: SNHLY, FYNNEI. CDR3 nucleotide sequence: TGTGCCAGCAGCGGACTAGCGGGGGGCTCCTACGAGCAGTACTTC. It yields the protein CASSGLAGGSYEQYF.

As concerns this clonotype: Germline and junction disagree at one end, which may indicate a read error. The chain uses TRBV4-2 and TRBJ1-1, with 7 bases matching TRBD1. Looked up from germline, CDR1 is LGHNA and CDR2 is YNFKEQ. This CDR3 is 15 amino acids long. The CDR3 region is CASSQEKHRGTEAFF. Here the CDR3 DNA reads TGTGCCAGCAGTCAAGAAAAGCACAGGGGCACTGAAGCTTTCTTT.

This clonotype was observed many times. The V call is TRBV3-1, the J call TRBJ2-3; TRBD2 matches at 9 bases. This CDR3 is 16 amino acids long. Germline trimming cut 6 bases from V and 6 bases from J; bases unmatched to any gene: 13. Germline-derived CDR1 and CDR2 are LGHDT and YNNKEL (reference sequence). Written as DNA, the CDR3 is TGTGCCAGCAGACAACTAATAAGCGGGGGGTCGGATACGCAGTATTTT. This encodes CASRQLISGGSDTQYF.

The V gene is TRBV12-3 or TRBV12-4, the J gene TRBJ1-5, with a tentative D call TRBD1 (6 bases). The V gene lost 5 bases and the J gene lost 4 bases, with 15 bases spanning the gap. This CDR3 has 15 amino acids. Written as DNA, the CDR3 is TGTGCCAGCAGTACTGATTGGACAGCTAATCAGCCCCAGCATTTT. Protein sequence: CASSTDWTANQPQHF.

This chain connects TRBV20-1 to TRBJ1-2; D perhaps matches TRBD1 (5 bases). Germline lookup yields CDR1 DFQATT and CDR2 SNEGSKA (reference sequence). Trimming left V 2 bases short and J 2 bases short, with 27 bases between. This CDR3 has 19 amino acids. This CDR3 is CSARNFQGLPGPKNYGYTF. The CDR3 DNA is TGCAGTGCTAGAAATTTTCAGGGTTTACCGGGACCGAAGAACTATGGCTACACCTTC.

This chain joins TRBV2 and TRBJ2-7, with TRBD2 matching 9 bases. Germline CDR1 and CDR2: SNHLY and FYNNEI. The CDR3 has 18 residues. Germline trimming cut 6 bases from V and 1 base from J; bases unmatched to any gene: 16. CDR3 protein: CASRGPGTSLGQSYEQYF. CDR3 sequence (DNA): TGTGCCAGCAGAGGTCCCGGGACTAGCCTAGGGCAGTCCTACGAGCAGTACTTC.

This chain uses TRBV5-1 with TRBJ2-7, with 7 bases lining up with TRBD2. The germline gives CDR1 SGHRS, CDR2 YFSETQ. This CDR3 contains 14 residues. V was clipped by 4 bases and J by 12 bases; unmatched bases: 16. The CDR3 DNA reads as TGCGCCAGCAGCCCCCACTTGGAGGGGCGGGAGTGGTACTTC. As protein: CASSPHLEGREWYF.

This clonotype was counted many times. The chain is built from TRBV4-1 and TRBJ2-4, with D possibly being TRBD1 or TRBD2 (5 bases each). The germline V gene encodes CDR1 MGHRA and CDR2 YSYEKL. The V end lost 0 bases, the J end lost 8 bases, and 14 bases lay between the germline ends. The CDR3 is made up of 15 amino acids. This chain's CDR3 is CASSQDRLGGDIQYF. CDR3 DNA sequence: TGCGCCAGCAGCCAAGATCGACTTGGGGGAGACATTCAGTACTTC.

At least ten counts were recorded for this clonotype. This sequence joins TRBV28 and TRBJ2-7; D gene uncertain. Germline V gene lookup returns CDR1 MDHEN and CDR2 SYDVKM. V was trimmed by 8 bases and J by 0 bases, leaving 35 bases between them. This CDR3 has 21 amino acids. The CDR3 loop is CASATMGRVRGASPSSYEQYF. The CDR3 DNA reads TGTGCCAGCGCTACGATGGGTCGCGTACGAGGTGCCTCTCCTAGCTCCTACGAGCAGTACTTC.

The chain links TRBV29-1 to TRBJ2-6; D is unclear. Germline V gives CDR1 SQVTM, CDR2 ANQGSEA. V dropped 0 bases and J dropped 0 bases, with 9 bases sitting between them. The length of the CDR3 is 16 residues. The DNA for the CDR3 is TGCAGCGTTGAAGATGAATCCTACTCTGGGGCCAACGTCCTGACTTTC. Amino acid sequence: CSVEDESYSGANVLTF.